The clone carrying this T cell receptor beta chain was detected a few times. Its specificity is not known. These data are taken from a study of CD8 T cells in ankylosing spondylitis. The study's findings and limits: For ankylosing spondylitis blood, a TCR beta motif of 7 to 9 highly homologous variants appeared characteristic. Clones linked to the disease showed a CD8+ phenotype. They occurred at relatively low frequencies in peripheral blood. Significant enrichment of disease-linked clones was reported in matched ankylosing spondylitis synovial fluid.

Quantitative 5'-RACE with molecular barcodes produced the TCR beta libraries. From the 5' RACE reads, TCRdb called clonotypes with MiXCR, one entry per CDR3 protein. There are roughly 440,000 distinct CDR3 sequences in the sample; about a sixth occur only once, and over 1% lies in the top ten. The sequencing sample was made of blood, either unsorted or a sorted T cell fraction (not recorded which). The source is a male donor with ankylosing spondylitis.

CDR3 DNA sequence: TGCAGTGCTAGTCCGGGAGTAAAGAATGAAAAACTGTTTTTT. Encoded protein: CSASPGVKNEKLFF. The V call is TRBV20-1, the J call TRBJ1-4; D gene uncertain. Germline CDR1 reads DFQATT; CDR2 reads SNEGSKA (reference sequence). Trimming cost V 3 bases and J 5 bases, with 13 bases left between them. This CDR3 region has 14 residues.